The 30 T cell receptor beta chains given below trace back to one sample, sequenced in a study of blood T cell repertoires in COVID-19. The data were produced by immunoSEQ multiplex PCR, yet TCRdb's version contains in-frame clones alone and is incomplete. The sample includes 150,000 to 190,000 clones, around four fifths of them seen just once. Sequenced sample: PBMCs or T cells enriched from blood (not recorded which). These receptor sequences come from a man aged 50 or older who had recovered from COVID-19.

The chain is built from TRBV12-3 or TRBV12-4 and TRBJ1-2; 7 nucleotides match TRBD1. The CDR3 has 13 residues. V was clipped by 6 bases and J by 2 bases; unmatched bases: 3. CDR3 residues: CASRPGQNYGYTF. CDR3 sequence (DNA): TGTGCCAGCAGACCGGGACAGAACTATGGCTACACCTTC.

The rearrangement links TRBV7-9 to TRBJ1-1; 7 positions match TRBD1. CDR3 size: 15 residues. Germline CDR1 is SEHNR and CDR2 is FQNEAQ (reference sequence). The ends lost 3 bases at V and 5 bases at J; junction bases unmatched: 9. DNA of the CDR3: TGTGCCAGCAGCTTCCAGGGGGTCAGGTTTACTGAAGCTTTCTTT. As protein: CASSFQGVRFTEAFF.

The chain has TRBV11-3 and TRBJ2-1, with 7 bases aligning to TRBD2. V dropped 0 bases and J dropped 4; count of bases not matched to a gene: 6. Germline V gene lookup returns CDR1 SGHNT and CDR2 YENEEA. This CDR3 spans 16 amino acids. For the CDR3, the DNA is TGTGCCAGCAGCTTAGAGGGGGGGGTGAGTTACAATGAGCAGTTCTTC. Amino acid sequence: CASSLEGGVSYNEQFF.

V is TRBV4-1 and J is TRBJ1-4, with D unclear. Germline CDR1 is MGHRA and CDR2 is YSYEKL. The CDR3 consists of 13 residues. V was cut by 2 bases and J by 7 bases, with 8 bases left in between. As DNA, the CDR3 is TGCGCCAGCAGCCAAATGCGTGGTGAAAAACTGTTTTTT. This gives the protein CASSQMRGEKLFF.

The chain employs TRBV3-1 (or the pseudogene TRBV3-2) and TRBJ1-2; 10 bases are a match to TRBD1. J gave up 7 bases and V 2 bases, and 10 bases lay outside the gene matches. The germline V gene encodes CDR1 LGHDT and CDR2 YNNKEL (reference sequence). This CDR3 contains 16 residues. CDR3 nucleotides: TGTGCCAGCAGCCAACCCGCACCGGGACAGGGGACTGGCTACACCTTC. Translated, it gives CASSQPAPGQGTGYTF.

The gene calls are TRBV7-8 and TRBJ2-1; no clear D. Trimming left V 4 bases short and J 7 bases short, with 14 bases between. The CDR3 is 14 amino acids. Per the germline V gene, CDR1 is SGHVS and CDR2 is FQNEAQ. CDR3 coding DNA: TGTGCCAGCAGCTACTCGGATAGCTGGAATGAGCAGTTCTTC. The encoded protein is CASSYSDSWNEQFF.

V usage is TRBV11-2 and J usage is TRBJ2-7; TRBD1 matches 8 bases. Trimming removed 5 bases from V and 2 bases from J; junction bases left unmatched: 17. The germline V gene has CDR1 SGHAT and CDR2 FQNNGV. The CDR3 loop spans 18 amino acids. CDR3 nucleotide sequence: TGTGCCAGCAGCGACCGGACAGGGACAAAAACCTACACCTACGAGCAGTACTTC. It specifies CASSDRTGTKTYTYEQYF.

The chain is built from TRBV12-3 or TRBV12-4 and TRBJ2-7; D is possibly TRBD2 (5 bases). Between the trimmed V and J ends, which lost 1 base and 7 bases, there was a span of 11 bases. The CDR3 sequence is 13 residues long. The CDR3 protein is CASSLDRGREQYF. As DNA, the CDR3 is TGTGCCAGCAGTTTAGACCGGGGAAGAGAGCAGTACTTC.

This chain uses TRBV11-2 with TRBJ2-1, with 10 bases matching TRBD2. Germline loops: CDR1 SGHAT, CDR2 FQNNGV. CDR3 size: 17 residues. The V gene end was trimmed by 6 bases and the J gene end by 0 bases; junction bases not matched to a gene: 8. Here the CDR3 DNA reads TGTGCCAGCAGGAGGACTAGCGGATTTAGCTCCTACAATGAGCAGTTCTTC. This translates into CASRRTSGFSSYNEQFF.

The gene calls are TRBV5-6 and TRBJ2-7; 9 bases match TRBD1. The CDR3 has 15 amino acids. V trimming: 1 base; J trimming: 4 bases; junction bases outside the gene matches: 6. Germline V CDR1 and CDR2: SGHDT, YYEEEE. CDR3 amino acids: CASSLTGTGFYEQYF. DNA of the CDR3: TGTGCCAGCAGCTTGACCGGGACAGGGTTTTACGAGCAGTACTTC.

J is TRBJ1-1 and V is TRBV19; possible D gene TRBD1, 6 bases. This CDR3 has 14 amino acids. Per germline, CDR1 LNHDA and CDR2 SQIVND (reference sequence). Trimming shortened V by 6 bases and J by 0 bases, and 11 bases separated the two germline ends. This chain's CDR3 is CASREGGLNTEAFF. The CDR3 nucleotides are TGTGCCAGTAGGGAGGGGGGGCTGAACACTGAAGCTTTCTTT.

The rearrangement uses TRBV19 and TRBJ1-4; TRBD1 matches 8 bases. Per the germline V gene, CDR1 is LNHDA and CDR2 is SQIVND (reference sequence). CDR3 length equals 15 residues. V shed 6 bases, J shed 5 bases, and the junction held 8 bases outside the gene matches. CDR3 DNA sequence: TGTGCCAGTAGCCGCGACAGGGGACTAAATGAAAAACTGTTTTTT. Encoded protein: CASSRDRGLNEKLFF.

The gene calls are TRBV5-1 and TRBJ2-1, with 12 bases identical to TRBD2. From germline, CDR1 is SGHRS and CDR2 YFSETQ. CDR3 length equals 14 residues. Losses at the gene ends were 4 bases for V and 10 bases for J; bases not matched to a gene: 6. The DNA for the CDR3 is TGCGCCAGCAGCGCGCGACTAGCGGGGGACGAGCAGTTCTTC. It translates to CASSARLAGDEQFF. Based on the CDR3 plus reference TRBV5-1 and TRBJ2-1, the full variable domain is KAGVTQTPRYLIKTRGQQVTLSCSPISGHRSVSWYQQTPGQGLQFLFEYFSETQRNKGNFPGRFSGRQFSNSRSEMNVSTLELGDSALYLCASSARLAGDEQFFGPGTRLTVL.

About this clone itself: Just one base apart from a much larger clone, this may be a read error. The gene calls are TRBV6-4 and TRBJ2-3; 11 nucleotides agree with TRBD2. After removal of 0 bases from V and 4 bases from J, the junction contained 0 bases not matched to a gene. There are 15 residues in the CDR3. The germline V gene has CDR1 MRHNA and CDR2 SNTAGT. The CDR3 region has the DNA TGTGCCAGCAGTGACTCTAGCGGGGGGGCAGATACGCAGTATTTT. Residues: CASSDSSGGADTQYF.

V gene TRBV9 combines with J gene TRBJ2-2; 8 positions match TRBD1. Germline V lookup: CDR1 SGDLS, CDR2 YYNGEE. This CDR3 spans 15 amino acids. V shed 4 bases and J 4 bases; nucleotides not matched to a gene: 6. The CDR3 sequence: CASSPRTGFTGELFF. The CDR3 DNA follows: TGTGCCAGCAGCCCCCGGACAGGGTTCACCGGGGAGCTGTTTTTT.

The chain uses TRBV7-9 and TRBJ1-2; tentative D call: TRBD1 (6 bases). V lost 2 bases, J lost 2 bases, and 15 bases lay in between. This CDR3 comprises 16 residues. CDR1 and CDR2 (germline): SEHNR, FQNEAQ (reference sequence). CDR3 sequence reads: CASSLWGLPTNYGYTF. Written as DNA, the CDR3 is TGTGCCAGCAGCTTATGGGGGCTCCCGACCAACTATGGCTACACCTTC.

The rearrangement links TRBV7-8 to TRBJ2-1; 7 nucleotides align to TRBD1. This CDR3 is built from 14 residues. The germline V gene has CDR1 SGHVS and CDR2 FQNEAQ. V lost 5 bases to trimming and J lost 2 bases; unmatched junction nucleotides: 3. DNA for the CDR3: TGTGCCAGCAGCCGACAGGGCCCCTACAATGAGCAGTTCTTC. Translation gives CASSRQGPYNEQFF.

This rearrangement joins TRBV5-1 to TRBJ2-1; weak D call: TRBD1 (6 bases). Germline values: CDR1 SGHRS, CDR2 YFSETQ. CDR3 length: 13 amino acids. V was trimmed by 5 bases and J by 4 bases, leaving 10 bases between them. CDR3 DNA sequence: TGCGCCAGCAGAGGGGGTGGGTACAATGAGCAGTTCTTC. Protein sequence: CASRGGGYNEQFF.

This chain connects TRBV3-1 (or the pseudogene TRBV3-2) to TRBJ2-6, with TRBD1 identical over 8 bases. The trim removed 4 bases at V and 4 bases at J, leaving 3 bases unmatched. Germline V gives CDR1 LGHDT, CDR2 YNNKEL (reference sequence). The CDR3 spans 15 residues. This CDR3 reads CASSPRTGGANVLTF. The CDR3 bases are TGTGCCAGCAGCCCCCGGACAGGGGGGGCCAACGTCCTGACTTTC.

The chain uses TRBV7-2 and TRBJ2-7; 7 bases fit TRBD2. The CDR3 length is 14 residues. With 5 bases clipped from V and 4 bases from J, the junction kept 8 bases outside the gene matches. Germline CDR1 SGHTA, CDR2 FQGNSA. The CDR3 DNA is TGTGCCAGCAGCAGGACGGGGGGAGGATACGAGCAGTACTTC. This gives the protein CASSRTGGGYEQYF.

The chain couples TRBV5-8 to TRBJ1-5; D may be TRBD1 (6 bases). The CDR3 totals 15 residues. Germline V gives CDR1 SGHTS, CDR2 YDEGEE. The V end was cut by 0 bases, the J end by 7 bases, with 14 bases between. The CDR3 region has the DNA TGTGCCAGCAGCTTGGCCGTTACAGGGAACCAGCCCCAGCATTTT. Its protein product is CASSLAVTGNQPQHF.

In its sample, this clone was seen a few times. The rearrangement joins TRBV19 to TRBJ1-2; D unresolved. There are 13 residues in the CDR3. The V gene's germline CDR1 is LNHDA and CDR2 SQIVND (reference sequence). Trimming pared 5 bases from V and 5 bases from J, leaving 12 bases between. The CDR3 reads CASSADSPYGYTF. The CDR3 DNA reads TGTGCCAGTAGTGCAGACTCACCTTATGGCTACACCTTC.

The chain joins TRBV9 to TRBJ2-7, with 9 bases matching TRBD1. This CDR3 spans 16 amino acids. V gave up 5 bases and J gave up 7 bases; unmatched junction bases: 16. The germline V gene has CDR1 SGDLS and CDR2 YYNGEE. The CDR3 nucleotides read TGTGCCAGCAGGGTTCCGAAACAGGGGGCATTGGGGGAGCAGTACTTC. This sequence encodes CASRVPKQGALGEQYF.

This chain connects TRBV18 to TRBJ2-1; D gene ambiguous. Looked up from germline, CDR1 is KGHSH and CDR2 is LQKENI. The CDR3 has 15 residues. With 3 bases removed from V and 7 bases from J, the gap between germline ends came to 16 bases. CDR3 sequence: CASSPLNLRRNEQFF. The DNA for the CDR3 is TGTGCCAGCTCACCTCTAAACCTCCGGCGGAATGAGCAGTTCTTC.

V and J are TRBV12-3 or TRBV12-4 and TRBJ2-1; weak D call: TRBD2 (5 bases). The germline V and J ends were trimmed by 7 bases and 0 bases, with 7 bases remaining between them. The CDR3 is made up of 13 amino acids. CDR3 in DNA: TGTGCCAGCACGGGGAGCTCCTACAATGAGCAGTTCTTC. This codes for CASTGSSYNEQFF.

The J gene is TRBJ1-1, the V gene TRBV6-6, with 9 bases lining up with TRBD1. Germline loops: CDR1 MNHNY, CDR2 SVGAGI (reference sequence). The CDR3 sequence is 16 residues long. The trim removed 6 bases at V and 0 bases at J, leaving 8 bases unmatched. The CDR3 region is CASSARTGVMNTEAFF. The CDR3 DNA is TGTGCCAGCAGCGCCCGGACAGGGGTCATGAACACTGAAGCTTTCTTT.

The J gene is TRBJ2-3, the V gene TRBV3-1 (or the pseudogene TRBV3-2); D is possibly TRBD1 (6 bases). The germline gives CDR1 LGHDT, CDR2 YNNKEL (reference sequence). V dropped 1 base and J dropped 5 bases, with 10 bases sitting between them. The CDR3 extends over 14 amino acids. CDR3 coding DNA: TGTGCCAGCAGCCAAGGGGGGCAGGGAGATACGCAGTATTTT. Translation gives CASSQGGQGDTQYF.

This chain uses TRBV18 with TRBJ2-5, with D possibly matching TRBD1 (6 bases). The length of the CDR3 is 14 residues. The germline CDR1 and CDR2 sequences are KGHSH and LQKENI. With 4 bases removed from V and 1 base from J, the gap between germline ends came to 10 bases. This chain's CDR3 is CASSRGTLQETQYF. As DNA, the CDR3 is TGTGCCAGCTCACGAGGGACACTCCAAGAGACCCAGTACTTC.

The chain joins TRBV21-1 to TRBJ2-5; the DNA was not compared with TRBD2, the D call given in the table. TRBV21-1 is labeled a pseudogene. This CDR3 comprises 16 residues. The CDR3 bases are TGTGCCAGCAGCAAAGCTAGCGGGGGTTATCAAGAGACCCAGTACTTC. Translation gives CASSKASGGYQETQYF.

CDR3 residues: CASSQDNPSGGAGTQYF. Written as DNA, the CDR3 is TGCGCCAGCAGCCAAGATAACCCTAGCGGGGGGGCGGGTACGCAGTATTTT. The chain has TRBV4-3 and TRBJ2-3; 12 bases map to TRBD2. With 0 bases clipped from V and 8 bases from J, the junction kept 9 bases outside the gene matches. CDR3 length: 17 amino acids. Germline CDR1 LGHNA, CDR2 YSLEER.